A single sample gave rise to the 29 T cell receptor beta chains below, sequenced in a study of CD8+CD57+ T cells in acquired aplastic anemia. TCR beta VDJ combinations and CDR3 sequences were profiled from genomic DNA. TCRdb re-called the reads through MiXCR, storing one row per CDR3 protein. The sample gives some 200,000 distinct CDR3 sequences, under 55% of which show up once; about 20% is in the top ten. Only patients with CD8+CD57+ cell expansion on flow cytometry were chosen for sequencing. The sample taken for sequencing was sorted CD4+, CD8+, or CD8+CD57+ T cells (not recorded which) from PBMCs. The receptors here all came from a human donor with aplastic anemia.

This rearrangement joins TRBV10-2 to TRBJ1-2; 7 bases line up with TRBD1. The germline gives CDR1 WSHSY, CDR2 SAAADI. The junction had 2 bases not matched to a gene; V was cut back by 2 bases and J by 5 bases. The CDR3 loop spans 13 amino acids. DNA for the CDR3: TGCGCCAGCAGTGAGCAGGACAGGTATGGCTACACCTTC. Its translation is CASSEQDRYGYTF.

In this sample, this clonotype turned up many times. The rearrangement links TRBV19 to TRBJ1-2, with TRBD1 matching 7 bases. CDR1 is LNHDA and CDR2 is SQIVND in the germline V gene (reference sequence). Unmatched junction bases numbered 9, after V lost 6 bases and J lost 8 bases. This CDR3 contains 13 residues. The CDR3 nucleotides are TGTGCCAGTAGGCGCACAGGGGCAGGAGGCTACACCTTC. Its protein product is CASRRTGAGGYTF.

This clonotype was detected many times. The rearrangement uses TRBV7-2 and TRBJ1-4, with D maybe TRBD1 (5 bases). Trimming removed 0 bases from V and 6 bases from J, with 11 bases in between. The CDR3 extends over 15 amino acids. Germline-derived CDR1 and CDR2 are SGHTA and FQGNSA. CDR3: CASSLAGTDDEKLFF. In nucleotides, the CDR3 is TGTGCCAGCAGCTTAGCTGGGACTGACGATGAAAAACTGTTTTTT. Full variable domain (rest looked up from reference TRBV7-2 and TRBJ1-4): GAGVSQSPSNKVTEKGKDVELRCDPISGHTALYWYRQSLGQGLEFLIYFQGNSAPDKSGLPSDRFSAERTGGSVSTLTIQRTQQEDSAVYLCASSLAGTDDEKLFFGSGTQLSVL.

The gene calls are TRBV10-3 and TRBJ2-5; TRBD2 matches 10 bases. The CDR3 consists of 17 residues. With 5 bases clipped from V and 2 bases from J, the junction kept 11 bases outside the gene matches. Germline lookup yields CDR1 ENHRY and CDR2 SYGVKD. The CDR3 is CAISSIQAGGWQETQYF. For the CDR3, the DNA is TGTGCCATCAGTTCCATCCAAGCGGGGGGGTGGCAAGAGACCCAGTACTTC.

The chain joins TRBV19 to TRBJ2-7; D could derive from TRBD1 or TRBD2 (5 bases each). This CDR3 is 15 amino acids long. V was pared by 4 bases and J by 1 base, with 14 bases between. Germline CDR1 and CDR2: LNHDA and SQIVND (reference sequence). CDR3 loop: CASSSRDPGSYEQYF. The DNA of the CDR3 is TGTGCCAGTAGTAGCCGGGACCCTGGGTCCTACGAGCAGTACTTC.

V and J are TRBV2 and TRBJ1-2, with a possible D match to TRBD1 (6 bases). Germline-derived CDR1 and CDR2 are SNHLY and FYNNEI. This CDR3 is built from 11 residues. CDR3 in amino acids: CAAGGASGYTF. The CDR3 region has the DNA TGTGCGGCGGGGGGGGCGAGTGGCTACACCTTC.

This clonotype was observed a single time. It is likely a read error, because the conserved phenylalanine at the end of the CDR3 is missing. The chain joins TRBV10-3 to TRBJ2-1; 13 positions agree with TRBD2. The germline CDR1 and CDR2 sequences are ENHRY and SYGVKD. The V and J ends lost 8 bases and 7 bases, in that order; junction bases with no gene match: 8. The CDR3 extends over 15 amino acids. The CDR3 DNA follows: TGTGCCATCGGCACTAGCGGGGGGGCCAGGAATGAGCAGTTCCTC. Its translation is CAIGTSGGARNEQFL.

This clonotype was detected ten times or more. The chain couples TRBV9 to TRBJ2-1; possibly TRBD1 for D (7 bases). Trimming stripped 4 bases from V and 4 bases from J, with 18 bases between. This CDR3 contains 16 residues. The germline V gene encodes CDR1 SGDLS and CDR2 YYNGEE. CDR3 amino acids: CASSPRTGGRYNEQFF. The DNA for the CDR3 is TGTGCCAGCAGCCCGAGGACAGGAGGGCGATACAATGAGCAGTTCTTC.

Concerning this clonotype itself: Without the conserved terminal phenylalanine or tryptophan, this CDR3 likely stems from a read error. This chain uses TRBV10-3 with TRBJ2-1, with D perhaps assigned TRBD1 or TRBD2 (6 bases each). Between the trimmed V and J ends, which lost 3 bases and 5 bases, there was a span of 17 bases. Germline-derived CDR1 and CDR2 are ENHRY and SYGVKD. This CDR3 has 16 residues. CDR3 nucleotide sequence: TGTGCCATCAGTGATAAGGCAGGGGCTAGCGACAATGAGCAGTTCTCC. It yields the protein CAISDKAGASDNEQFS.

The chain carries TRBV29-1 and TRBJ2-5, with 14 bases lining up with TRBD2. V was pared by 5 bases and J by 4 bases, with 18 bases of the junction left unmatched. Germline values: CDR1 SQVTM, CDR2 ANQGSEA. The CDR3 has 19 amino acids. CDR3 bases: TGCAGCGTTATGAAGAGGGGACTAGCGGGAGAGGAATCAAGAGAGACCCAGTACTTC. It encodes CSVMKRGLAGEESRETQYF.

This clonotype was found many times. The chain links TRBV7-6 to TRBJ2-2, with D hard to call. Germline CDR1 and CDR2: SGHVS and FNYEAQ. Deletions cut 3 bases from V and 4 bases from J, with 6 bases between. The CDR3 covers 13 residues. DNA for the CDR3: TGTGCCAGCAGCTTGGGTTTCACCGGGGAGCTGTTTTTT. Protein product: CASSLGFTGELFF.

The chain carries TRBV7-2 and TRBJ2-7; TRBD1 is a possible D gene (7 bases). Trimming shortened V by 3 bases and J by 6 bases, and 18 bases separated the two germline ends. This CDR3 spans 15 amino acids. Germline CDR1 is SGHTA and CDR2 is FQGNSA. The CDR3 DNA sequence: TGTGCCAGCAGCTTCGTTGGCAGGGGGGACGGCGAGCAGTACTTC. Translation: CASSFVGRGDGEQYF. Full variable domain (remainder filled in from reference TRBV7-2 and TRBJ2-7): GAGVSQSPSNKVTEKGKDVELRCDPISGHTALYWYRQSLGQGLEFLIYFQGNSAPDKSGLPSDRFSAERTGGSVSTLTIQRTQQEDSAVYLCASSFVGRGDGEQYFGPGTRLTVT.

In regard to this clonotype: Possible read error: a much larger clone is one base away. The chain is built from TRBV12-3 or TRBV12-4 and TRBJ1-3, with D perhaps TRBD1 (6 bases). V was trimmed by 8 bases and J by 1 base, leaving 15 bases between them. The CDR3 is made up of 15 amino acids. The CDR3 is CASGRTARSGNTIYF. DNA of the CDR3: TGTGCCAGCGGCCGGACAGCGCGATCTGGAAACACCATATATTTT.

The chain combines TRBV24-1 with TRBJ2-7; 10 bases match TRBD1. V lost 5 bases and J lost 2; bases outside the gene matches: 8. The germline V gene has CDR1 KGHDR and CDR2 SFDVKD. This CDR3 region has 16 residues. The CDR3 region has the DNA TGTGCCACCAGTGCCTGGGGGACAGGGGCTGCCTACGAGCAGTACTTC. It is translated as CATSAWGTGAAYEQYF.

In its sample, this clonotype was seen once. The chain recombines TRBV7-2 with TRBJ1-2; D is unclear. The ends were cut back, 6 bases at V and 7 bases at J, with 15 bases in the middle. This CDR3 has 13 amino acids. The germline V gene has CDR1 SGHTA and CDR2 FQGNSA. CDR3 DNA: TGTGCCAGCAGTCTCGGATCGTATGGTGGCTACACCTTC. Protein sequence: CASSLGSYGGYTF.

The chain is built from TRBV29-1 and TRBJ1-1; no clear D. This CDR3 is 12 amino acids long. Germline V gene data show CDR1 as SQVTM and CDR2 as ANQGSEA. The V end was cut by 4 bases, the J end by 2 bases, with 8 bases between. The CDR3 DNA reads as TGCAGCGTTGTTTTCTCAAACACTGAAGCTTTCTTT. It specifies CSVVFSNTEAFF.

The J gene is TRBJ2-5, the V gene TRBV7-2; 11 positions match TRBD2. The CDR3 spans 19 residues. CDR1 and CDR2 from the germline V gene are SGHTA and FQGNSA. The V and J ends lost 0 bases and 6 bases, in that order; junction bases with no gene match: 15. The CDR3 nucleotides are TGTGCCAGCAGCTTAGCGGGGCGACGGCTAGCGGGGGGCCGGAAGACCCAGTACTTC. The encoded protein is CASSLAGRRLAGGRKTQYF.

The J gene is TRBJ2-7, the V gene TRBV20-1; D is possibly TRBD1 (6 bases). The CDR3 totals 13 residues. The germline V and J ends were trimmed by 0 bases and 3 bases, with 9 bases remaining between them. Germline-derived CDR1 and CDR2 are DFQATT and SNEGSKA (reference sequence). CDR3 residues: CSAREIQGYEQYF. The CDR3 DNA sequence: TGCAGTGCTAGAGAGATACAGGGCTACGAGCAGTACTTC.

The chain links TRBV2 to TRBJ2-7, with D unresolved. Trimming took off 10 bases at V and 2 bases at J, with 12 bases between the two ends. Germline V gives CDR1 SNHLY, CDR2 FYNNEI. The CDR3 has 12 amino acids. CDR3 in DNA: TGTGCCACGAGGACGGATACCTACGAGCAGTACTTC. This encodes CATRTDTYEQYF.

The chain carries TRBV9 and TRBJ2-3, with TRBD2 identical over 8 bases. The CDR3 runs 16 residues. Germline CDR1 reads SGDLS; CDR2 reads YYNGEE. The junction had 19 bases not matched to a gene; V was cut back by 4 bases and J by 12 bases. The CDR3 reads CASSSRRGGEDVAQYF. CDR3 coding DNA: TGTGCCAGCAGCTCCCGTCGGGGGGGGGAAGACGTTGCTCAGTATTTT. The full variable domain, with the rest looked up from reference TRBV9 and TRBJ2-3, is DSGVTQTPKHLITATGQRVTLRCSPRSGDLSVYWYQQSLDQGLQFLIQYYNGEERAKGNILERFSAQQFPDLHSELNLSSLELGDSALYFCASSSRRGGEDVAQYFGPGTRLTVL.

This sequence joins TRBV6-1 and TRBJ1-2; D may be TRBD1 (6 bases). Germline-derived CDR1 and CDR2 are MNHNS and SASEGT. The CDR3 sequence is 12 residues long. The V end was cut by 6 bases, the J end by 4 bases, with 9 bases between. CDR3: CASRGAAYGYTF. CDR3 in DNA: TGTGCCAGCAGGGGGGCAGCCTATGGCTACACCTTC.

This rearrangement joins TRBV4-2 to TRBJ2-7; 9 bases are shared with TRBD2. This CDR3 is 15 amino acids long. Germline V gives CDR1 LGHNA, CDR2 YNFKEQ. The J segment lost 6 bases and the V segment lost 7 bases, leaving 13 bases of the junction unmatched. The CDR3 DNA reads TGTGCCAGCACCCTTAGCGGGGGATACACGGCCGAGCAGTACTTC. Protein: CASTLSGGYTAEQYF.

CDR3 bases: TGTGCCAGCAGTCATCCGGGACAAGGGCAGCCCCAGCATTTT. This encodes CASSHPGQGQPQHF. The rearrangement links TRBV12-3 or TRBV12-4 to TRBJ1-5, with a possible D match to TRBD1 (6 bases). There are 14 residues in the CDR3. V lost 5 bases and J 7 bases, leaving 15 bases between the germline ends.

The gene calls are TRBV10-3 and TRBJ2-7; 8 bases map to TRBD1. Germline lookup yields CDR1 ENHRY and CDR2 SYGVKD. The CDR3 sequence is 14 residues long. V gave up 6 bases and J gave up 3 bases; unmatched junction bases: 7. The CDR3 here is CAISLRDRNYEQYF. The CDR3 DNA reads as TGTGCCATCAGCCTCCGGGACAGGAACTACGAGCAGTACTTC.

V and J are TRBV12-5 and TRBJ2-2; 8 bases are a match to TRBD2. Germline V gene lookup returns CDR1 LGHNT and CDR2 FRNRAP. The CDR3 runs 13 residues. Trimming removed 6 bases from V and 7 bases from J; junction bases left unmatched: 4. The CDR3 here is CASGSGTSGELFF. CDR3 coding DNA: TGTGCTAGTGGATCCGGGACTAGCGGGGAGCTGTTTTTT.

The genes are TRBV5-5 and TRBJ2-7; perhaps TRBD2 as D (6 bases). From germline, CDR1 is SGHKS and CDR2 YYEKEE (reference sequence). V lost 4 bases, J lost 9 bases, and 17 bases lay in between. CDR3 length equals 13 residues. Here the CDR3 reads CASSGGFGDGQYF. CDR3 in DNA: TGTGCCAGCAGCGGGGGGTTCGGGGACGGGCAGTACTTC. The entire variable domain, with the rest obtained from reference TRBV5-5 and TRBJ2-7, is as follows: DAGVTQSPTHLIKTRGQQVTLRCSPISGHKSVSWYQQVLGQGPQFIFQYYEKEERGRGNFPDRFSARQFPNYSSELNVNALLLGDSALYLCASSGGFGDGQYFGPGTRLTVT.

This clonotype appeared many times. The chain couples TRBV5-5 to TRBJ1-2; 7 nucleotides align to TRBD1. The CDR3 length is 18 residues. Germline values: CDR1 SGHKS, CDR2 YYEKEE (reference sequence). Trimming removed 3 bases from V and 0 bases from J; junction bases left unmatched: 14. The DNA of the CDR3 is TGTGCCAGCAGCTCGGTCCGTGACAGGGCCAAAGCTAACTATGGCTACACCTTC. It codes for CASSSVRDRAKANYGYTF. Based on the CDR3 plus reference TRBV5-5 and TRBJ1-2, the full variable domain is DAGVTQSPTHLIKTRGQQVTLRCSPISGHKSVSWYQQVLGQGPQFIFQYYEKEERGRGNFPDRFSARQFPNYSSELNVNALLLGDSALYLCASSSVRDRAKANYGYTFGSGTRLTVV.

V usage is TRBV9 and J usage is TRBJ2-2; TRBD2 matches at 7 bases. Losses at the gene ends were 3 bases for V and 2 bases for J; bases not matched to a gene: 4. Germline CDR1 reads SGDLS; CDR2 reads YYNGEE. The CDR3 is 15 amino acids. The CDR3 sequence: CASSGLAGNTGELFF. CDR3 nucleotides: TGTGCCAGCAGCGGATTAGCGGGTAACACCGGGGAGCTGTTTTTT.

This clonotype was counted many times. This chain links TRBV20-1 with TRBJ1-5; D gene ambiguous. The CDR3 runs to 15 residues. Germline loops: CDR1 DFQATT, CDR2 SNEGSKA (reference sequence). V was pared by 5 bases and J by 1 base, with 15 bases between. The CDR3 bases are TGCAGTGCTCAACTTGACCGGGCAAGCAATCAGCCCCAGCATTTT. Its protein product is CSAQLDRASNQPQHF.